This TCR beta chain was sequenced during a study of T cells in Graves' hyperthyroidism and ophthalmopathy (dated by TCRdb to between 2018 and 2021). Broadly, across the study: Peripheral blood samples were taken at initial diagnosis, before any treatment was given. To identify distinguishing TCR V-J signatures, a discovery cohort of around 100 patients was used, comprising roughly 45 with Graves' ophthalmopathy and under 60 with stable Graves' hyperthyroidism. Prospective prediction of ophthalmopathy was tested in an independent validation cohort consisting of roughly 20 hyperthyroidism patients and more than 15 patients who later progressed to ophthalmopathy. The approximately 95 discovery patients were divided at random into training and test sets in a 7:3 ratio. The study also compared thyroid tissue and blood T-cell repertoires from a handful of Graves' hyperthyroidism patients. Following sampling, methimazole starting at 30 mg daily was given to hyperthyroidism patients, and high-dose intravenous methylprednisolone was given to ophthalmopathy patients. The paper reports TCR Vbeta CDR3 sequencing of approximately 140 peripheral blood samples: approximately 41 ophthalmopathy, some 80 hyperthyroidism and approximately 17 progressor patients. The full study reports these points: A model built on a 13 V-J signature distinguished ophthalmopathy from stable hyperthyroidism, reaching about 89% sensitivity and about 81% specificity in cross-validation and 80%/75% in testing. Most expanded thyroid clonotypes (frequency above 0.001) were also detected in blood, a finding suggesting that blood repertoires may reflect thyroid immune responses. In validation, the model predicted progression to ophthalmopathy with 55% to 71% sensitivity and 72% to 85% specificity, a median of 6.5 months before onset. No statistical method was used to fix the sample size in advance, and group allocation was not hidden from the investigators.

In the ophthalmopathy patients, disease was moderately to severely active, with a Clinical Activity Score of 3 or more, a NOSPECS grade of 4 or more, and a duration of less than 3 months. Patients with uncontrolled infections, other autoimmune diseases, pregnancy or lactation were excluded. Diagnoses were based on clinical symptoms, serum thyroxine and TRAb, thyroid ultrasound and orbital computed tomography. PBMCs were isolated from about 9 ml of fresh peripheral blood by Ficoll-Paque density gradient centrifugation. Total RNA was extracted using Trizol reagent, and RNA quality was assessed on an Agilent 2100 Bioanalyzer. TCR beta CDR3 regions were amplified from RNA transcripts. A first-round RT-PCR of the TCR CDR3 used the HTBI primer set with the Qiagen OneStep RT-PCR kit. The libraries were constructed in a second round of multiplex PCR and then size-selected and purified. Sequencing of the libraries was done on an Illumina HiSeq2000 using paired-end 100 bp reads. Processing in the source paper ran as follows. SOAPnuke was used to process the raw data, removing reads that contained adapters or uncalled bases, had a mean Phred below 15, or lacked an exact match to the constant primer or identifier. High-quality paired reads were merged with COPE v1.2.5, and unique nucleotide sequences were defined as clonotypes. MiTCR v1.1 was used to align clonotypes to the IMGT TRBV, TRBD and TRBJ reference segments. The analysis included only V-J combinations with a frequency above 0.0001, which together covered approximately 99% of the repertoires. The TCS score was defined as the ratio of F50 (clonal expansion) to E x V (chaos), calculated using BLOSUM62-based TCRdist between CDR3 peptides within each V-J. Welch's t-statistics and random forest reduced 514 V-J features to 13, which were used in a naive Bayes classifier (R e1071). TCRdb redid the processing of the public reads, applying fastp at Q25 and MiXCR, and retained in-frame beta chains. For every CDR3 protein sequence, its rows merge into one entry that carries the most common genes and DNA. These V and J calls are TCRdb output, not the study's own analysis. This sample comprises 550,000 to 600,000 distinct CDR3 sequences, about 14% of them detected only once. Of the sample, roughly 7.7% is held by the ten largest clones.

The junction shows trimming of 8 bases on V and 6 bases on J, and the gene matches do not reach 17 bases of it. The CDR3 sequence holds 17 residues, the cysteine and phenylalanine included. The CDR3 DNA has 51 bases and is translated from base 1. Remarks on this clonotype: Its antigen target is currently unknown. It has no much larger one-base neighbor in the sample; base qualities were not kept.

The TCR was taken from a young woman with Graves' ophthalmopathy. The sequenced sample consisted of blood. This sequence uses TRBV12-3 or TRBV12-4 and TRBJ2-7, with 12 bases aligning to TRBD2. The bases read TGTGCCAGCTCACCACCCGGACTAGCGGGATTCGGGGGCGAGCAGTACTTC. Its translation reads: CASSPPGLAGFGGEQYF.